This record looks at one T cell receptor (beta chain) sequence and its context. Sequenced by immunoSEQ multiplex PCR; TCRdb stores in-frame clones only, minus some. The profile shows 160,000 or so clones, more than 65% of them singletons. This sample is drawn from a study of blood T cell repertoires in COVID-19. Study background: The United States, Italy and Spain provided the acute and convalescent COVID-19 samples.

The CDR3 consists of 13 residues. Between the trimmed V and J ends, which lost 7 bases and 5 bases, there was a span of 9 bases. Material for sequencing was peripheral blood. This sequence was found in a woman aged 50 to 65 with acute or convalescent COVID-19. The V gene is TRBV12-3 or TRBV12-4, the J gene TRBJ1-6; D is undetermined. The DNA for the CDR3 is TGTGCCAGCAAAAATAACAATAATTCACCCCTCCACTTT. Translation gives CASKNNNNSPLHF.